A selection of T cell receptor beta chains follows, all from one sample in a study of response to subunit inactivated influenza vaccine. TCRdb used MiXCR to reprocess the RT-PCR reads, holding one entry per CDR3 protein. The data contain around 500,000 distinct CDR3 sequences, over 9.5% of them singletons. The source was PBMCs from blood, collected about 6 weeks after vaccination. These receptors originate from a man aged 45-65 years who received an inactivated influenza vaccine. The CDR3 runs from the conserved cysteine through the conserved F or W. Fields, in order: D gene, clone size, V gene, J gene, CDR3 DNA, CDR3 protein. A D gene is named only where the DNA matches it firmly. Expanded clones get a size class; other rows say once, few or many, or leave the size out.

D gene: .; clone size: .; V gene: TRBV30; J gene: TRBJ2-6; CDR3 DNA: TGTGCCTGGAGAGGCTCCCCCTCTGGGGCCAACGTCCTGACTTTC; CDR3 protein: CAWRGSPSGANVLTF
D gene: .; clone size: many; V gene: TRBV12-3/TRBV12-4; J gene: TRBJ2-2; CDR3 DNA: TGTGCCAGCAGTCAAAGATACACCGGGGAGCTGTTTTTT; CDR3 protein: CASSQRYTGELFF
D gene: .; clone size: few; V gene: TRBV12-3/TRBV12-4; J gene: TRBJ1-4; CDR3 DNA: TGTGCCAGCAGTTTATCCGCAGGGGTTGAAAAACTGTTTTTT; CDR3 protein: CASSLSAGVEKLFF
D gene: TRBD2; clone size: .; V gene: TRBV7-6; J gene: TRBJ2-7; CDR3 DNA: TGTGCCAGCAGCTTAGAGGCGGGAGGAAAGGGCGAGCAGTACTTC; CDR3 protein: CASSLEAGGKGEQYF
D gene: TRBD2; clone size: .; V gene: TRBV3-1; J gene: TRBJ2-5; CDR3 DNA: TGTGCCAGCAGCCCGCTTTCTGCGGGGGACCAAGAGACCCAGTACTTC; CDR3 protein: CASSPLSAGDQETQYF
D gene: TRBD1; clone size: few; V gene: TRBV7-2; J gene: TRBJ1-6; CDR3 DNA: TGTGCCAGTTCCGGGACAGGGGGCAACTCACCCCTCCACTTT; CDR3 protein: CASSGTGGNSPLHF
D gene: TRBD2; clone size: .; V gene: TRBV3-1; J gene: TRBJ2-3; CDR3 DNA: TGTGCCAGCAGCCGGACCGGGACTACCTGGGCAGATACGCAGTATTTT; CDR3 protein: CASSRTGTTWADTQYF
D gene: TRBD2; clone size: many; V gene: TRBV6-5; J gene: TRBJ2-3; CDR3 DNA: TGTGCCAGCAGTACTAGCGGGAGGACAGATACGCAGTATTTT; CDR3 protein: CASSTSGRTDTQYF
D gene: TRBD1; clone size: few; V gene: TRBV6-1; J gene: TRBJ2-3; CDR3 DNA: TGTGCCACCCTCCCGGGACAGTTTATCACAGATACGCAGTATTTT; CDR3 protein: CATLPGQFITDTQYF
D gene: TRBD2; clone size: few; V gene: TRBV9; J gene: TRBJ2-5; CDR3 DNA: TGTGCCAGCAGCACCAGACTAGCGGGGGAAGAGACCCAGTACTTC; CDR3 protein: CASSTRLAGEETQYF
D gene: .; clone size: .; V gene: TRBV5-5; J gene: TRBJ2-2; CDR3 DNA: TGTGCCAGCGGCCCTGGGCGCACCGGGGAGCTGTTTTTT; CDR3 protein: CASGPGRTGELFF
D gene: .; clone size: .; V gene: TRBV29-1; J gene: TRBJ2-5; CDR3 DNA: TGCAGCGTGACATCCGTAGTCCGCCAAGAGACCCAGTACTTC; CDR3 protein: CSVTSVVRQETQYF
D gene: .; clone size: .; V gene: TRBV15; J gene: TRBJ2-7; CDR3 DNA: TGTGCCACCAGCTTTGCGGGTTACGAGCAGTACTTC; CDR3 protein: CATSFAGYEQYF
D gene: .; clone size: many; V gene: TRBV20-1; J gene: TRBJ2-1; CDR3 DNA: TGCAGTGCTAGAGATTGGCTAGCGCGTAGCTCCTACAATGAGCAGTTCTTC; CDR3 protein: CSARDWLARSSYNEQFF
D gene: .; clone size: many; V gene: TRBV7-9; J gene: TRBJ2-2; CDR3 DNA: TGCGCCAGCAGCTTGGCAGGGATCACCGGGGAGCTGTTTTTT; CDR3 protein: CASSLAGITGELFF
D gene: TRBD2; clone size: few; V gene: TRBV6-2/TRBV6-3; J gene: TRBJ2-2; CDR3 DNA: TGTGCCAGCAGTTACACTCTAGCGGGAGAACACACCGGGGAGCTGTTTTTT; CDR3 protein: CASSYTLAGEHTGELFF
D gene: .; clone size: many; V gene: TRBV10-3; J gene: TRBJ1-5; CDR3 DNA: TGTGCCATCAGTGAGCGCCAGAGCAATCAGCCCCAGCATTTT; CDR3 protein: CAISERQSNQPQHF
D gene: .; clone size: many; V gene: TRBV5-6; J gene: TRBJ2-7; CDR3 DNA: TGTGCCAGCAGCTTTGCAGGCGTCTCCTACGAGCAGTACTTC; CDR3 protein: CASSFAGVSYEQYF
D gene: .; clone size: .; V gene: TRBV7-2; J gene: TRBJ2-7; CDR3 DNA: TGTGCCAGCAGTTGGGACAACTCCTACGAGCAGTACTTC; CDR3 protein: CASSWDNSYEQYF
D gene: .; clone size: .; V gene: TRBV2; J gene: TRBJ2-7; CDR3 DNA: TGTGCCAGCAGAGAGACTTTTCTTTACGAGCAGTACTTC; CDR3 protein: CASRETFLYEQYF
D gene: .; clone size: .; V gene: TRBV4-2; J gene: TRBJ2-3; CDR3 DNA: TGTGCCAGCAGCCAATTCGGAGGGACAGATACGCAGTATTTT; CDR3 protein: CASSQFGGTDTQYF
D gene: .; clone size: few; V gene: TRBV20-1; J gene: TRBJ2-1; CDR3 DNA: TGCAGTGCTAGTTCTAGCAAACCCAGTAGCTCCTACAATGAGCAGTTCTTC; CDR3 protein: CSASSSKPSSSYNEQFF
D gene: TRBD2; clone size: few; V gene: TRBV7-2; J gene: TRBJ2-3; CDR3 DNA: TGTGCCAGCAGCACAAGCGGGGGAAGCGATACGCAGTATTTT; CDR3 protein: CASSTSGGSDTQYF
D gene: TRBD1; clone size: many; V gene: TRBV7-2; J gene: TRBJ2-3; CDR3 DNA: TGTGCCAGCAGCCCGACAGGGGCCAACACAGATACGCAGTATTTT; CDR3 protein: CASSPTGANTDTQYF
D gene: .; clone size: few; V gene: TRBV12-3/TRBV12-4; J gene: TRBJ2-1; CDR3 DNA: TGTGCCAGCAGTTTCCCCGGGAGTGGGATCTTCTTC; CDR3 protein: CASSFPGSGIFF
D gene: .; clone size: many; V gene: TRBV7-2; J gene: TRBJ2-7; CDR3 DNA: TGTGCCAGCAGAGACCCTAGATACGAGCAGTACTTC; CDR3 protein: CASRDPRYEQYF
D gene: TRBD2; clone size: many; V gene: TRBV12-3/TRBV12-4; J gene: TRBJ2-1; CDR3 DNA: TGTGCCAGCAGTTTAGCTAGCGGGATGCTTGAGCAGTTCTTC; CDR3 protein: CASSLASGMLEQFF
D gene: .; clone size: few; V gene: TRBV7-9; J gene: TRBJ2-5; CDR3 DNA: TGTGCCAGCAGCTTATACAGCGGGCCGGTGGAGACCCAGTACTTC; CDR3 protein: CASSLYSGPVETQYF
D gene: .; clone size: many; V gene: TRBV29-1; J gene: TRBJ1-2; CDR3 DNA: TGCAGCGTTGCCCTGAACTATGGCTACACCTTC; CDR3 protein: CSVALNYGYTF
D gene: .; clone size: few; V gene: TRBV7-2; J gene: TRBJ2-1; CDR3 DNA: TGTGCCAGCAGCTTATTTTGGGGGACTCGCGGCTACAATGAGCAGTTCTTC; CDR3 protein: CASSLFWGTRGYNEQFF
D gene: TRBD1; clone size: many; V gene: TRBV5-1; J gene: TRBJ2-2; CDR3 DNA: TGCGCCAGCGGCACAGGGGGACCGAACACCGGGGAGCTGTTTTTT; CDR3 protein: CASGTGGPNTGELFF
D gene: .; clone size: many; V gene: TRBV7-9; J gene: TRBJ2-2; CDR3 DNA: TGTGCCAGCAGCTTTTCTCGGGAGCTGTTTTTT; CDR3 protein: CASSFSRELFF
D gene: .; clone size: few; V gene: TRBV20-1; J gene: TRBJ1-2; CDR3 DNA: TGCAGTGCTAGACGCTCCGTCGGGACTGGTGGCTACACCTTC; CDR3 protein: CSARRSVGTGGYTF
D gene: TRBD1; clone size: many; V gene: TRBV10-2; J gene: TRBJ2-1; CDR3 DNA: TGCGCCAGCCAGCCGACTCGGACAGGGTGGGGTAAGCAGTTCTTC; CDR3 protein: CASQPTRTGWGKQFF
D gene: TRBD1; clone size: .; V gene: TRBV24-1; J gene: TRBJ2-2; CDR3 DNA: TGTGCCACCAGTGACCCCGACAGGGACACCGGGGAGCTGTTTTTT; CDR3 protein: CATSDPDRDTGELFF
D gene: .; clone size: many; V gene: TRBV6-2/TRBV6-3; J gene: TRBJ2-5; CDR3 DNA: TGTGCCAGCAGTTACGGTCTCCAAGAGACCCAGTACTTC; CDR3 protein: CASSYGLQETQYF
D gene: .; clone size: .; V gene: TRBV6-2/TRBV6-3; J gene: TRBJ1-1; CDR3 DNA: TGTGCCAGCAGACCGGGTAGGGACACTGAAGCTTTCTTT; CDR3 protein: CASRPGRDTEAFF
D gene: .; clone size: .; V gene: TRBV20-1; J gene: TRBJ2-1; CDR3 DNA: TGCAGTGCTAGAAGTTACAGGGCCAGCTACAATGAGCAGTTCTTC; CDR3 protein: CSARSYRASYNEQFF
D gene: TRBD2; clone size: few; V gene: TRBV7-8; J gene: TRBJ2-5; CDR3 DNA: TGTGCCAGCAGCTCCTCCGGACTAGCGGGGGAAGAGACCCAGTACTTC; CDR3 protein: CASSSSGLAGEETQYF
D gene: .; clone size: few; V gene: TRBV6-1; J gene: TRBJ2-7; CDR3 DNA: TGTGCCAGCAGTGAGGGAAGGACGCTTCTCGATCCCGAGCAGTACTTC; CDR3 protein: CASSEGRTLLDPEQYF
D gene: TRBD1; clone size: .; V gene: TRBV5-1; J gene: TRBJ2-5; CDR3 DNA: TGCGCCAGCAGCAGAACCGGGACAGGGAGTCTTTTGGGAGAGACCCAGTACTTC; CDR3 protein: CASSRTGTGSLLGETQYF
D gene: .; clone size: few; V gene: TRBV20-1; J gene: TRBJ2-4; CDR3 DNA: TGCAGTGCTACAGGGGGGAGAGCCAAAAACATTCAGTACTTC; CDR3 protein: CSATGGRAKNIQYF
D gene: TRBD2; clone size: .; V gene: TRBV25-1; J gene: TRBJ2-2; CDR3 DNA: TGTGCCAGCTGTAGACTAGCGGGAGGGCCCGCCGGGGAGCTGTTTTTT; CDR3 protein: CASCRLAGGPAGELFF
D gene: TRBD2; clone size: medium-sized; V gene: TRBV12-3/TRBV12-4; J gene: TRBJ2-3; CDR3 DNA: TGTGCCAGCAGTTCCACTAGCGGGGGGGCGACAGATACGCAGTATTTT; CDR3 protein: CASSSTSGGATDTQYF
D gene: .; clone size: few; V gene: TRBV20-1; J gene: TRBJ2-1; CDR3 DNA: TGCAGTGCTAGAGACGGGCGTTGGGATGAGCAGTTCTTC; CDR3 protein: CSARDGRWDEQFF
D gene: .; clone size: .; V gene: TRBV15; J gene: TRBJ1-1; CDR3 DNA: TGTGCCACCAGCAGAGATTTGGGGGGTAAAGAAGCTTTCTTT; CDR3 protein: CATSRDLGGKEAFF
D gene: .; clone size: few; V gene: TRBV3-1; J gene: TRBJ1-1; CDR3 DNA: TGTGCCAGCAGCCAAGACTCTGTATGGACCCTCCTGCACATGAACACTGAAGCTTTCTTT; CDR3 protein: CASSQDSVWTLLHMNTEAFF
D gene: .; clone size: many; V gene: TRBV5-1; J gene: TRBJ1-1; CDR3 DNA: TGCGCCAGCAGCTTGGCCTCCCCCACTGAAGCTTTCTTT; CDR3 protein: CASSLASPTEAFF
D gene: TRBD1; clone size: once; V gene: TRBV12-3/TRBV12-4; J gene: TRBJ1-6; CDR3 DNA: TGTGCCAGCAGTACCGGGACAGGGTTCTATCATTCACCCCTCCACTTT; CDR3 protein: CASSTGTGFYHSPLHF
D gene: TRBD2; clone size: .; V gene: TRBV20-1; J gene: TRBJ2-1; CDR3 DNA: TGCAGTGCTAGACCTCTAGCGGGAGCCTACAATGAGCAGTTCTTC; CDR3 protein: CSARPLAGAYNEQFF
D gene: .; clone size: many; V gene: TRBV20-1; J gene: TRBJ1-5; CDR3 DNA: TGCAGTGCTAACCCGGGGTGGGGTCAGCCCCAGCATTTT; CDR3 protein: CSANPGWGQPQHF
D gene: TRBD1; clone size: .; V gene: TRBV5-6; J gene: TRBJ1-1; CDR3 DNA: TGTGCCAGCAGCTTGGGATCGACAGGGGGGACTGAAGCTTTCTTT; CDR3 protein: CASSLGSTGGTEAFF
D gene: TRBD2; clone size: .; V gene: TRBV28; J gene: TRBJ2-7; CDR3 DNA: TGTGCCAGCAGCTCACCGGGGGGACTAGCGGGATTCATGGGGGAGCAGTACTTC; CDR3 protein: CASSSPGGLAGFMGEQYF
D gene: .; clone size: .; V gene: TRBV7-9; J gene: TRBJ1-4; CDR3 DNA: TGTGCCAGCAGCCACGGGGGCGCGGATGAAAAACTGTTTTTT; CDR3 protein: CASSHGGADEKLFF
D gene: TRBD2; clone size: few; V gene: TRBV6-5; J gene: TRBJ2-1; CDR3 DNA: TGTGCCAGCAGTTACTGGCTGACTAGCGGGACCTCACGCGATGAGCAGTTCTTC; CDR3 protein: CASSYWLTSGTSRDEQFF
D gene: .; clone size: .; V gene: TRBV14; J gene: TRBJ1-4; CDR3 DNA: TGTGCCAGCAGCCCAGGACACGGTTTTTCAAAACTGTTTTTT; CDR3 protein: CASSPGHGFSKLFF
D gene: TRBD1; clone size: many; V gene: TRBV12-3/TRBV12-4; J gene: TRBJ1-6; CDR3 DNA: TGTGCCAGCAGTTTGGGGGGACAGGGCGATTCACCCCTCCACTTT; CDR3 protein: CASSLGGQGDSPLHF
D gene: .; clone size: few; V gene: TRBV12-3/TRBV12-4; J gene: TRBJ2-3; CDR3 DNA: TGTGCCAGCAGTAGGGGCAGGGATAGGGGCACAGATACGCAGTATTTT; CDR3 protein: CASSRGRDRGTDTQYF
D gene: .; clone size: few; V gene: TRBV5-5; J gene: TRBJ2-2; CDR3 DNA: TGTGCCAGCAGCTTGGGGGAGATCGCGAACACCGGGGAGCTGTTTTTT; CDR3 protein: CASSLGEIANTGELFF